This T cell receptor beta chain comes out of a study of CD8 T cells in ankylosing spondylitis. The TCR beta libraries were generated through quantitative 5'-RACE incorporating molecular barcodes. Each CDR3 protein gets one entry after TCRdb re-called the 5' RACE reads with MiXCR. The sample yields a few hundred thousand distinct CDR3 sequences, 20% to 25% seen once. This CDR3 has 14 amino acids. Germline assignment: CDR1 DFQATT and CDR2 SNEGSKA (reference sequence). V gave up 3 bases and J gave up 3 bases; unmatched junction bases: 6. Notes on the study in general: Disease-linked clones bore a CD8+ phenotype and were relatively rare in peripheral blood. About 8 highly homologous variants made up a TCR beta motif, and this motif appeared characteristic of ankylosing spondylitis blood.

This clonotype was detected only a few times. Its matching antigen is unknown. This TCR came from a male donor with ankylosing spondylitis. The source material was blood, either unsorted or a sorted T cell fraction (not recorded which). V is TRBV20-1 and J is TRBJ2-7, with TRBD2 matching over 9 bases. The CDR3 reads CSASPSGRFYEQYF. DNA for the CDR3: TGCAGTGCTAGTCCCAGCGGGAGGTTCTACGAGCAGTACTTC.